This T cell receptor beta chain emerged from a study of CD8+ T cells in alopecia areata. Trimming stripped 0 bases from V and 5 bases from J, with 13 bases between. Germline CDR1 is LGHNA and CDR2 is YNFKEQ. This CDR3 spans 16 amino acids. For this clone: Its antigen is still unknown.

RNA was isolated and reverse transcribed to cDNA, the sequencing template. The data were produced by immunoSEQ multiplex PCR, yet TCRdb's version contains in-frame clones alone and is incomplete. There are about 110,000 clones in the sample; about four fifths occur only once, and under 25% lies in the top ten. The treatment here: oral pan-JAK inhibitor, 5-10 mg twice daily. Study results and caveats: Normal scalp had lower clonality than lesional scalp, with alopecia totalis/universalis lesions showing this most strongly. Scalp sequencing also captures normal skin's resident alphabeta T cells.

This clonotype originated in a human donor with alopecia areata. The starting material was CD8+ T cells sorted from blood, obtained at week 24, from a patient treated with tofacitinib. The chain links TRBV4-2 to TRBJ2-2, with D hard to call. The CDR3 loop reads CASSQDFSIGTGELFF. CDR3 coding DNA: TGTGCCAGCAGCCAAGACTTTTCGATAGGGACCGGGGAGCTGTTTTTT.